The 29 T cell receptor beta chains in this list originate from one sample, sequenced in a study of T-cell memory formation after mild COVID-19. TCRdb reprocessed the 5' RACE reads with MiXCR, giving one entry per CDR3 protein. This table has fewer than 140,000 distinct CDR3 sequences, approximately 17% appearing once. Source material: PBMCs or a T cell subset sorted from them (not recorded which). The receptor set was obtained from an adult woman who had mild COVID-19 (a few samples of this study predate the infection). Cell type and time point are not known.

The chain carries TRBV5-1 and TRBJ1-3; 7 bases are a match to TRBD1. The CDR3 is made up of 17 amino acids. Trimming took 4 bases from V and 1 from J; bases not matched to a gene: 11. Per the germline V gene, CDR1 is SGHRS and CDR2 is YFSETQ. CDR3 DNA: TGCGCCAGCAGCGGCCAGGGGGATCTAGCTTCTGGAAACACCATATATTTT. Translated: CASSGQGDLASGNTIYF. Filled out from reference TRBV5-1 and TRBJ1-3, the complete variable domain reads KAGVTQTPRYLIKTRGQQVTLSCSPISGHRSVSWYQQTPGQGLQFLFEYFSETQRNKGNFPGRFSGRQFSNSRSEMNVSTLELGDSALYLCASSGQGDLASGNTIYFGEGSWLTVV.

In this sample, this clonotype turned up a few times. The rearrangement uses TRBV2 and TRBJ2-3, with 7 bases that match TRBD2. The trim removed 1 base at V and 0 bases at J, leaving 4 bases unmatched. Germline CDR1 SNHLY, CDR2 FYNNEI. The CDR3 contains 16 residues. CDR3 in amino acids: CASSEGWGGSTDTQYF. Here the CDR3 DNA reads TGTGCCAGCAGTGAAGGGTGGGGGGGTAGCACAGATACGCAGTATTTT. The variable domain in full, completed from reference TRBV2 and TRBJ2-3, reads EPEVTQTPSHQVTQMGQEVILRCVPISNHLYFYWYRQILGQKVEFLVSFYNNEISEKSEIFDDQFSVERPDGSNFTLKIRSTKLEDSAMYFCASSEGWGGSTDTQYFGPGTRLTVL.

The chain combines TRBV11-2 with TRBJ2-7; 7 nucleotides match TRBD1. CDR1 and CDR2 (germline): SGHAT, FQNNGV. There are 16 residues in the CDR3. V lost 2 bases to trimming and J lost 3 bases; unmatched junction nucleotides: 10. The CDR3 loop is CASSLNRAGGFYEQYF. In DNA, the CDR3 is TGTGCCAGCAGCTTAAATCGGGCAGGGGGATTCTACGAGCAGTACTTC.

This clonotype was seen a few times. The genes are TRBV27 and TRBJ1-1; D unclear. Germline CDR1 MNHEY, CDR2 SMNVEV (reference sequence). The CDR3 covers 17 residues. V lost 3 bases, J lost 2 bases, and 19 bases lay in between. CDR3 sequence: CASSLNQRTFLNTEAFF. The CDR3 DNA reads TGTGCCAGCAGTTTGAATCAGCGGACTTTCCTAAACACTGAAGCTTTCTTT.

In its sample, this clonotype was seen a few times. The V and J genes are TRBV3-1 and TRBJ2-7; D tentatively reads TRBD1 or TRBD2 (5 bases each). With 4 bases removed from V and 0 bases from J, the gap between germline ends came to 16 bases. Germline V CDR1 and CDR2: LGHDT, YNNKEL (reference sequence). The CDR3 totals 16 residues. CDR3 loop: CASSREGPSNSYEQYF. The CDR3 DNA reads TGTGCCAGCAGCCGTGAGGGACCCAGCAACTCCTACGAGCAGTACTTC.

The sample holds a few counts of this clonotype. The genes are TRBV3-1 and TRBJ2-1, with 8 bases lining up with TRBD2. Germline V lookup: CDR1 LGHDT, CDR2 YNNKEL (reference sequence). This CDR3 comprises 15 residues. Unmatched junction bases numbered 6, after V lost 0 bases and J lost 8 bases. The CDR3 DNA reads as TGTGCCAGCAGCCAAGAGTGGACCGGGGGGGATGAGCAGTTCTTC. Translated, it gives CASSQEWTGGDEQFF.

The genes are TRBV5-1 and TRBJ2-1; 8 bases agree with TRBD1. This CDR3 comprises 15 residues. V lost 4 bases and J lost 5; bases outside the gene matches: 8. Per the germline V gene, CDR1 is SGHRS and CDR2 is YFSETQ. CDR3 sequence: CASSPGTGFDNEQFF. The CDR3 DNA follows: TGCGCCAGCAGCCCCGGGACAGGTTTCGACAATGAGCAGTTCTTC. The variable domain in full, completed from reference TRBV5-1 and TRBJ2-1, reads KAGVTQTPRYLIKTRGQQVTLSCSPISGHRSVSWYQQTPGQGLQFLFEYFSETQRNKGNFPGRFSGRQFSNSRSEMNVSTLELGDSALYLCASSPGTGFDNEQFFGPGTRLTVL.

The chain combines TRBV7-9 with TRBJ2-5; D is ambiguous. Germline V gives CDR1 SEHNR, CDR2 FQNEAQ (reference sequence). CDR3 length: 14 residues. Trimming pared 0 bases from V and 2 bases from J, leaving 7 bases between. The CDR3 loop is CASSLAEQQETQYF. In nucleotides, the CDR3 is TGTGCCAGCAGCTTAGCGGAACAGCAAGAGACCCAGTACTTC.

The V gene is TRBV4-1, the J gene TRBJ2-2; 9 positions match TRBD1. The germline V gene has CDR1 MGHRA and CDR2 YSYEKL. V was clipped by 6 bases and J by 0 bases; unmatched bases: 8. CDR3 size: 17 residues. For the CDR3, the DNA is TGCGCCAGCAGTTATACCCGGGACAGGGCGAACACCGGGGAGCTGTTTTTT. Translated: CASSYTRDRANTGELFF.

The chain has TRBV6-2 or TRBV6-3 and TRBJ2-1, with unresolved D. The CDR3 sequence is 14 residues long. V was pared by 1 base and J by 7 bases, with 11 bases between. CDR1 is MNHEY and CDR2 is SVGEGT in the germline V gene. CDR3 DNA: TGTGCCAGCAGTTACTTCGGTCAGCCGAATGAGCAGTTCTTC. It encodes CASSYFGQPNEQFF.

This clonotype was found a few times. The genes are TRBV7-9 and TRBJ2-5; 10 nucleotides line up with TRBD1. Unmatched junction bases numbered 9, after V lost 6 bases and J lost 2 bases. The CDR3 sequence is 16 residues long. Germline V gives CDR1 SEHNR, CDR2 FQNEAQ (reference sequence). The CDR3 loop reads CASRWPGQGQQETQYF. As DNA, the CDR3 is TGTGCCAGCAGGTGGCCGGGACAGGGGCAACAAGAGACCCAGTACTTC.

This clonotype was counted only a few times. The rearrangement links TRBV24-1 to TRBJ2-1, with 15 bases aligning to TRBD2. The germline gives CDR1 KGHDR, CDR2 SFDVKD. Losses at the gene ends were 11 bases for V and 1 base for J; bases not matched to a gene: 2. The CDR3 has 15 amino acids. The CDR3 bases are TGTGCCATCGGACTAGCGGGGGGGTCCTACAATGAGCAGTTCTTC. This gives the protein CAIGLAGGSYNEQFF.

This clonotype has more than one count but fewer than ten. The chain links TRBV7-8 to TRBJ1-1; the match to TRBD1 covers 9 bases. V was pared by 4 bases and J by 3 bases, with 3 bases of the junction left unmatched. The CDR3 totals 14 residues. The germline gives CDR1 SGHVS, CDR2 FQNEAQ. Here the CDR3 reads CASSSGTGYTEAFF. The CDR3 coding sequence is TGTGCCAGCAGCTCCGGGACAGGGTACACTGAAGCTTTCTTT.

This clonotype was detected once. This rearrangement joins TRBV12-3 or TRBV12-4 to TRBJ2-6; perhaps D is TRBD1 or TRBD2 (5 bases each). V lost 5 bases and J 0 bases, leaving 17 bases between the germline ends. The CDR3 consists of 18 residues. This CDR3 reads CASSVPGRRSSGANVLTF. The CDR3 nucleotides are TGTGCCAGCAGTGTACCGGGACGTAGATCCTCTGGGGCCAACGTCCTGACTTTC.

A few counts support this clonotype. The V call is TRBV3-1, the J call TRBJ1-5, with 7 bases matching TRBD1. In germline, CDR1 is LGHDT, CDR2 YNNKEL (reference sequence). This CDR3 comprises 15 residues. V trimming: 2 bases; J trimming: 4 bases; junction bases outside the gene matches: 5. As DNA, the CDR3 is TGTGCCAGCAGCCAACTCGGACAGGAAAATCAGCCCCAGCATTTT. It specifies CASSQLGQENQPQHF.

V gene TRBV11-2 combines with J gene TRBJ2-7; 9 nucleotides line up with TRBD2. J gave up 2 bases and V 1 base, and 6 bases lay outside the gene matches. In germline, CDR1 is SGHAT, CDR2 FQNNGV. This CDR3 is built from 16 residues. The CDR3 region is CASSLVTSGPAYEQYF. CDR3 DNA: TGTGCCAGCAGCTTAGTGACTAGCGGCCCAGCCTACGAGCAGTACTTC.

V and J are TRBV5-6 and TRBJ2-5; D is perhaps TRBD1 or TRBD2 (7 bases each). Germline CDR1 is SGHDT and CDR2 is YYEEEE. The V and J ends lost 6 bases and 1 base respectively, with 19 bases between them. The CDR3 sequence is 16 residues long. The CDR3 region is CASILSRGGSQETQYF. Here the CDR3 DNA reads TGTGCCAGCATTCTCTCCAGGGGGGGGTCCCAAGAGACCCAGTACTTC.

V gene TRBV7-2 combines with J gene TRBJ2-2, with D possibly matching TRBD1 (5 bases). CDR3 size: 14 residues. Germline V gives CDR1 SGHTA, CDR2 FQGNSA. The V and J ends lost 3 bases and 1 base respectively, with 6 bases between them. CDR3 residues: CASSLTVNTGELFF. For the CDR3, the DNA is TGTGCCAGCAGCTTGACAGTGAACACCGGGGAGCTGTTTTTT.

The rearrangement joins TRBV24-1 to TRBJ1-5; 7 bases match TRBD1. The germline V gene encodes CDR1 KGHDR and CDR2 SFDVKD. The junction had 6 bases not matched to a gene; V was cut back by 4 bases and J by 1 base. CDR3 length equals 16 residues. In DNA form, the CDR3 reads TGTGCCACCAGTGACGGGACAGATTCAAGCAATCAGCCCCAGCATTTT. Amino acid sequence: CATSDGTDSSNQPQHF.

CDR3 loop: CASSIEGTGLHEQYF. The CDR3, as DNA: TGTGCCAGTAGTATTGAAGGGACAGGGCTCCACGAGCAGTACTTC. This chain connects TRBV19 to TRBJ2-7; TRBD1 agrees at 9 bases. The CDR3 loop spans 15 amino acids. From germline, CDR1 is LNHDA and CDR2 SQIVND (reference sequence). V gave up 3 bases and J gave up 5 bases; unmatched junction bases: 8. Looking up the rest from reference TRBV19 and TRBJ2-7 gives the full variable domain: DGGITQSPKYLFRKEGQNVTLSCEQNLNHDAMYWYRQDPGQGLRLIYYSQIVNDFQKGDIAEGYSVSREKKESFPLTVTSAQKNPTAFYLCASSIEGTGLHEQYFGPGTRLTVT.

The rearrangement links TRBV4-1 to TRBJ1-1; a weak D match, TRBD1 (5 bases). With 3 bases removed from V and 4 bases from J, the gap between germline ends came to 15 bases. CDR1 MGHRA and CDR2 YSYEKL come from the germline V gene. The CDR3 has 15 amino acids. CDR3 in amino acids: CASSQDINAGTEAFF. DNA for the CDR3: TGCGCCAGCAGCCAGGACATCAACGCGGGCACTGAAGCTTTCTTT.

This chain joins TRBV20-1 and TRBJ1-1; maybe TRBD1 (5 bases). Germline V gene data show CDR1 as DFQATT and CDR2 as SNEGSKA (reference sequence). Trimming pared 6 bases from V and 9 bases from J, leaving 11 bases between. This CDR3 comprises 10 residues. CDR3 in DNA: TGCAGTGCATCAGGGTTACAAGCTTTCTTT. Its protein is CSASGLQAFF.

In this sample, this clonotype turned up many times. This rearrangement joins TRBV4-1 to TRBJ1-5; possibly TRBD1 for D (5 bases). The CDR3 consists of 13 residues. Germline values: CDR1 MGHRA, CDR2 YSYEKL. Trimming removed 3 bases from V and 3 bases from J, with 6 bases in between. The CDR3 DNA reads as TGCGCCAGCAGCCAGGGGCTCAATCAGCCCCAGCATTTT. It translates to CASSQGLNQPQHF.

This chain connects TRBV7-9 to TRBJ2-1; D remains ambiguous. Germline CDR1 SEHNR, CDR2 FQNEAQ (reference sequence). The CDR3 length is 11 residues. V lost 3 bases, J lost 5 bases, and 2 bases lay in between. CDR3 region: CASSFDNEQFF. The CDR3 DNA is TGTGCCAGCAGCTTTGACAATGAGCAGTTCTTC.

This clonotype occurred a few times. J is TRBJ2-3 and V is TRBV12-3 or TRBV12-4; D gene uncertain. V lost 1 base to trimming and J lost 3 bases, with 14 bases between them. CDR3 length: 16 amino acids. The CDR3: CASSLDSPYGTDTQYF. DNA for the CDR3: TGTGCCAGCAGTTTAGACTCCCCCTATGGGACAGATACGCAGTATTTT.

This clonotype has more than one count but fewer than ten. The chain employs TRBV4-3 and TRBJ2-6; the match to TRBD2 covers 7 bases. The CDR3 covers 19 residues. In germline, CDR1 is LGHNA, CDR2 YSLEER. After removal of 0 bases from V and 2 bases from J, the junction contained 10 bases not matched to a gene. CDR3: CASSQELASGSPGANVLTF. CDR3 sequence (DNA): TGCGCCAGCAGCCAAGAATTGGCTAGCGGTTCACCTGGGGCCAACGTCCTGACTTTC.

There are many counts of this clonotype. J is TRBJ2-1 and V is TRBV19; 12 positions match TRBD2. Per germline, CDR1 LNHDA and CDR2 SQIVND (reference sequence). This CDR3 contains 15 residues. Losses at the gene ends were 7 bases for V and 8 bases for J; bases not matched to a gene: 9. CDR3 residues: CASKILAGGIDEQFF. The CDR3 DNA is TGTGCCAGTAAAATCCTAGCGGGGGGGATTGATGAGCAGTTCTTC.

V and J are TRBV4-1 and TRBJ2-7; no clear D gene. Germline V gene data show CDR1 as MGHRA and CDR2 as YSYEKL. The CDR3 is made up of 12 amino acids. V lost 0 bases and J lost 7, with 7 bases in between. The CDR3 coding sequence is TGCGCCAGCAGCCAAGAGTCCGGAGAGCAGTACTTC. Translating gives CASSQESGEQYF.

This chain uses TRBV4-3 with TRBJ1-5; D is ambiguous. V was trimmed by 0 bases and J by 2 bases, leaving 8 bases between them. This CDR3 region has 15 residues. The germline gives CDR1 LGHNA, CDR2 YSLEER. The CDR3: CASSQDYPGNQPQHF. The CDR3 DNA reads TGCGCCAGCAGCCAAGATTACCCCGGCAATCAGCCCCAGCATTTT.